This T cell receptor (beta chain) was found in a study of technical replicates of blood from four donors. Sequenced by immunoSEQ multiplex PCR; TCRdb stores in-frame clones only, minus some. Of approximately 74,000 clones listed, nearly 98% are singletons. The CDR3 sequence is 12 residues long. The germline V gene has CDR1 MNHNY and CDR2 SVGAGI (reference sequence). Trimming at V came to 10 bases and at J to 4 bases, leaving 4 bases not matched to a gene. This sequence originates from a human donor in good health. The genes are TRBV6-6 and TRBJ2-5, with 9 positions matching TRBD2. The sample was T cells isolated from PBMCs. This CDR3 is CATSGVGETQYF. The CDR3 DNA sequence: TGTGCCACTAGCGGGGTGGGAGAGACCCAGTACTTC.